This TCR beta chain derives from a study of cytomegalovirus exposure and HLA in healthy donors (dated by TCRdb to 2016 to 2017). Regarding the research as a whole: In an earlier analysis of roughly 500 of the donors, 276 Gb of sequence data and roughly 100 million unique TCR beta sequences from about 190 million T cells were reported. Approximately 310 gigabases of sequencing data and around 80 million unique TCR sequences made up an early release that covered 640 HLA-typed donors. Of the approximately 400 genotyped donors, about 84% fell in the genetic ancestry cluster associated with self-reported Caucasian donors. The study aimed to test whether cataloging public T cell receptors could reveal signatures of past pathogen exposure. The T cell repertoires of under 700 subjects were profiled by immunosequencing and related to cytomegalovirus serostatus. Besides the first cohort of more than 650 subjects, a separate validation cohort made up of 95 to 150 different subjects was used. To predict cytomegalovirus infection status, the study combined high-throughput TCR immunosequencing, statistical association of individual TCRs with disease status, and machine learning. To study patterns of TCR occurrence, a later analysis re-analyzed previously published TCR beta repertoires from 550 to 800 donors and added high-resolution HLA genotyping. Rather than drawing on any new phenotypic data, the later analysis identified candidate immune exposures from TCR beta sequences and the way those sequences occurred across donors. To decide whether each TCR beta V gene segment behaved as functional or pseudogenic, an earlier analysis of some 570 of the donors relied on high-throughput TCR beta sequencing. Donor age, sex, ethnicity and CMV serostatus were compiled together with the repertoire data. Genome-wide SNP genotypes for about 60% of the roughly 700 donors were used in a later genetic analysis, which treated that subset as a discovery cohort. Every repertoire in the discovery cohort had been generated on one and the same sequencing platform. HLA typing covered class I and class II loci at four-digit resolution. Typing coverage differed by locus: A, B, C, DRB1 and DQB1 were typed in roughly 620-640 donors, DQA1 in 522, DPA1 in 606, and DPB1 in 472. Roughly 5 DR-DQ haplotypes were handled as single units for association and clustering because linkage in the cohort was strong. On average, 235,054 unique TCR beta nucleotide sequences were sequenced per donor among about 400 genotyped donors of the cohort, with roughly 18% of those sequences being non-productive. General study outcomes and caveats: Presence/absence analyses assumed roughly uniform sequencing depth across donors, an assumption that may not hold. Because the 87-base-pair reads could not distinguish some IMGT-functional V segments, including TRBV6-2 and TRBV6-3, those segments were excluded. Because counts were too low, 15 to 20 rarely observed V segments, including chromosome 9 orphons, were left out of the earlier analysis of some 600 of the donors. According to the authors, the approach could potentially be generalized to other disease states and immunological phenotypes. In a later analysis, HLA-associated TCR beta chains were found to be more clonally expanded and to have lower generation probabilities than equally common non-associated chains. According to a later analysis, most CMV-associated TCR beta chains appeared to be HLA-restricted, and the HLA associations seemed to be driven largely by CMV exposure. Immune exposure information for the cohort was limited to CMV serostatus. The sequencing pipeline was judged likely to have produced a cluster of highly shared sequence variants as a technical artifact. Most TCR sequences were seen in very few donors, while some public TCRs were found in many individuals. In vitro tests confirmed that a few of the cytomegalovirus-associated TCR beta chains recognize cytomegalovirus antigens. Specific HLA alleles were associated with over 15,000 TCR beta sequences at a false discovery rate of 0.05 in a later analysis. In this cohort, only TCR beta chains were sequenced, and detectable features were limited by the absence of alpha or paired-chain data. Linkage disequilibrium might explain the correlated functional status among segregating V segments, but an unknown experimental factor could not be ruled out. Cytomegalovirus status was reported to be diagnosed by the classifier with high specificity and sensitivity in both the original and validation cohorts. When HLA alleles, especially DR and DQ, strongly co-occurred, TCR associations were difficult to assign to individual alleles. HLA typing was unavailable for some donors at each locus, so association tests used only the typed subset. In a later analysis, the rate of TCR association differed among HLA loci, with DRB1 alleles having the most associated TCRs and HLA-C alleles having the fewest. A further reported finding was that TCR beta sequences accurately predicted the HLA-A and HLA-B alleles for most subjects in the first cohort. V-gene and J-gene trimming of TCR beta chains was associated with a missense DCLRE1C variant in a later genetic analysis, and the association was replicated in an independent cohort. The study gave a list of 150 to 200 TCR beta chains associated with cytomegalovirus. According to a later genetic analysis, donors in an Asian-associated ancestry cluster had fewer N-insertions in productive TCRs than the approximately 670-donor mean. Broadly in line with IMGT annotations, most TCR beta V segments showed up in productive rearrangements about 87% or about 30% of the time in an earlier analysis of some 590 of the donors. A later analysis reported that several top co-occurrence clusters appeared linked to parvovirus B19, influenza, CMV and Epstein-Barr virus.

The cohort consisted of approximately 690 healthy bone marrow donors. At the time of sampling, every cohort member was nominally healthy, though immune exposures that went unrecorded were likely present. The donor tested CMV seronegative, placing the donor among the 300 to 400 seronegative members of the cohort. A peripheral blood sample was collected from each donor, and TCR beta sequencing was performed on peripheral blood mononuclear cells. The Qiagen DNeasy Blood Extraction Kit was used to extract genomic DNA from the blood cell samples. The library relied on the immunoSEQ multiplex PCR assay. For the multiplex PCR, a mixture combining 60 forward primers for TCR Vbeta segments and 13 reverse primers for TCR Jbeta segments was used. A multiplex PCR assay on genomic DNA amplified the CDR3 region of rearranged TCR beta genes. The Illumina HiSeq System was used to sequence the amplified TCR beta libraries as 87-base-pair reads. The published analysis was carried out like this. Across the 500 to 700 repertoires, a later analysis counted about 81 million unique TCR beta chains, some 11 million of which were shared by at least two donors. To remove PCR and sequencing errors, raw reads were error-corrected and collapsed into unique sequences using a nearest-neighbor algorithm that merged closely related sequences. To assign V, D and J gene segments, CDR3 sequences were aligned to IMGT reference sequences. Each retained sequence needed at least a six-nucleotide match to both a V gene segment and a J gene segment. A rearrangement was called productive if the CDR3 had no stop codons and remained in frame with V and J, and every other rearrangement was called non-productive. CDR3 was defined by IMGT convention, running from the second conserved V-encoded cysteine to the conserved J-encoded phenylalanine. In an earlier analysis of around 600 of the donors, sequences lacking an unambiguous match to a single V gene segment were excluded. In an earlier analysis of a few hundred of the donors, V segments were called functional above 56.7% productive rearrangements and were called segregating when the between-donor standard deviation exceeded 5%. A statistical classification framework was developed to diagnose cytomegalovirus status using the catalog of TCR beta chain sequences. V and J gene assignment, in a later analysis, came from comparing TCR nucleotide sequences with IMGT/GENE-DB human TR gene sequences. Using the TCRdist pipeline, a later analysis assigned CDR3 sequences along with most-parsimonious VDJ recombination scenarios. In a later analysis, every TCR beta chain was defined by the combination of its CDR3 amino acid sequence and its V-gene family, and reads without a unique V-gene family were dropped. A later analysis removed 592 highly shared, low-generation-probability nucleotide sequences to deal with suspected cross-contamination and a sequencing artifact. For each public chain, a later analysis derived a clonal expansion index from normalized ranks of inferred template counts within each repertoire. Generation probabilities in a later analysis came from a VDJ recombination model fitted to out-of-frame rearrangements, and those results were checked against IGoR. Hypergeometric tests were used in a later analysis to score TCR-TCR, TCR-HLA and TCR-CMV co-occurrence, with a repertoire-size bias correction applied to the TCR pairs. A later analysis estimated false discovery rates by permuting HLA or CMV assignments 20 times. In a later analysis, co-occurring TCRs were grouped using DBSCAN, with TCRdist sequence similarity added in when clustering inside HLA-allele-positive subsets. Co-occurrence clustering excluded repertoires with fewer than 30,000 or more than 120,000 public chains, plus five with anomalous nucleotide sharing. TCRdb took over this immuneACCESS table, retaining in-frame rearrangements with V and J assigned. Such tables are incomplete; in checked studies, under half of the missing clones stem from an unresolved V gene, and the remainder is unexplained. D and trimming were read from the DNA, whereas the V and J calls and clone size are those reported in that table. Here the sample has 130,000 or so clones; 60% to 80% occur a single time. The leading ten clones occupy 0.9% to 1.2% of the sample.

This clone was found once. The antigen it recognizes is unknown. Base qualities are missing; no much larger clone stands one base away. Sequences ENHRY (CDR1) and SYGVKD (CDR2) are obtained from the germline V gene. The CDR3 has 16 amino acids, counting the end cysteine and phenylalanine. CDR3 DNA is the only sequence kept; it has 48 bases, read in frame from the first base. V lost 11 bases and J lost 8 bases, and the count of bases not matched to a germline gene is 17. This receptor was identified in a male donor in good health and CMV-seronegative. The rearrangement combines TRBV10-3 with TRBJ2-1, and 11 junction bases match TRBD1. Sequences were obtained from PBMCs. The DNA is as follows: TGTGCCCTAGCACGGAGAGGACAGGGGGCAGGTGATGAGCAGTTCTTC. It translates to CALARRGQGAGDEQFF.